Sequencing of this T cell receptor (beta chain) was carried out in a study of T cell repertoires in cytomegalovirus infection. Study information: Public TCR beta signatures were indicative of both CMV infection and a matching HLA type.

The CDR3 runs 15 residues. The germline V and J ends were trimmed by 3 bases and 6 bases, with 15 bases remaining between them. The germline V gene has CDR1 LNHDA and CDR2 SQIVND (reference sequence). Study conclusions and caveats: CMV-specific TCR beta clonotypes restricted by HLA-C dominated the ex vivo response. Summed frequency of public TCR beta families distinguished CMV carriers with the relevant HLA.

With regard to this clonotype: Its antigen is unidentified.

TCRdb passed the reads through MiXCR, listing each CDR3 protein once. The sample consists of fewer than 200,000 distinct CDR3 sequences, approximately 19% of them appearing once. The V call is TRBV19, the J call TRBJ1-5; D is unresolved. This receptor was identified in a human donor in good health (CMV status not recorded). Some clones in this sample may be carry-over from other donors' samples. Sequenced input: PBMCs. The CDR3 sequence is CASSMGSGSGQPQHF. CDR3 sequence (DNA): TGTGCCAGTAGTATGGGGTCCGGATCGGGTCAGCCCCAGCATTTT.